This T cell receptor (beta chain) is drawn from a study of control samples from healthy donors and cancer patients. Method: immunoSEQ multiplex PCR; TCRdb's copy keeps in-frame clones and lacks some. The sample lists some 150,000 clones; 80% to 95% were seen once. Germline CDR1 LNHDA, CDR2 SQIVND (reference sequence). The V and J ends lost 7 bases and 0 bases respectively, with 12 bases between them. CDR3 length: 14 residues. The sequenced sample consisted of blood. This sequence joins TRBV19 and TRBJ1-1; D is ambiguous. The clonotype comes from a man between 25 and 39 years old in good health. CDR3 nucleotide sequence: TGTGCCAGTACCCCGACGGATCTGAACACTGAAGCTTTCTTT. Translation gives CASTPTDLNTEAFF.